The next 29 T cell receptor beta chains were all read from a single sample in a study of patients and donors after allogeneic stem cell transplantation. MiXCR, applied by TCRdb to the RT-PCR reads, yields one record per CDR3 protein. The sample shows under 95,000 distinct CDR3 sequences, approximately 5.2% of them seen only once. Sequencing was performed on blood, either unsorted or a sorted T cell fraction (not recorded which). The receptors originated from a human donor who was either an allogeneic HSCT recipient or a stem cell or donor lymphocyte infusion donor (not recorded which). It is not recorded whose cells these are; they may come from a transplant donor.

This clonotype was seen ten or more times. DNA of the CDR3: TGTGCCAGCTCACCACCGTCGGGACAGAACTATGGCTACACCTTC. It translates to CASSPPSGQNYGYTF. The V gene is TRBV18, the J gene TRBJ1-2, with 7 nucleotides matching TRBD1. The CDR3 sequence is 15 residues long. Germline values: CDR1 KGHSH, CDR2 LQKENI. Germline trimming cut 0 bases from V and 2 bases from J; bases unmatched to any gene: 3.

This clonotype came up many times. This chain joins TRBV7-8 and TRBJ1-4, with D possibly TRBD1 on 6 matching bases. Germline CDR1 is SGHVS and CDR2 is FQNEAQ. Trimming took off 5 bases at V and 0 bases at J, with 13 bases between the two ends. The length of the CDR3 is 16 residues. CDR3 nucleotides: TGTGCCAGCAGCCTCTACAGGGTTGCAACTAATGAAAAACTGTTTTTT. Residues: CASSLYRVATNEKLFF. The variable domain in full, completed from reference TRBV7-8 and TRBJ1-4, reads GAGVSQSPRYKVAKRGQDVALRCDPISGHVSLFWYQQALGQGPEFLTYFQNEAQLDKSGLPSDRFFAERPEGSVSTLKIQRTQQEDSAVYLCASSLYRVATNEKLFFGSGTQLSVL.

This clonotype has at least ten counts. J is TRBJ1-2 and V is TRBV28, with D hard to call. The germline V gene encodes CDR1 MDHEN and CDR2 SYDVKM. Trimming removed 4 bases from V and 8 bases from J, with 17 bases in between. This CDR3 contains 14 residues. DNA for the CDR3: TGTGCCAGCAGTTACGGGATGGGAGTGCGAGGCTACACCTTC. Translation: CASSYGMGVRGYTF.

On this clonotype: A read error may explain this, as a much larger clone is one base away. The chain links TRBV7-9 to TRBJ1-4; D may be TRBD1 (5 bases). Germline V gene lookup returns CDR1 SEHNR and CDR2 FQNEAQ (reference sequence). The CDR3 sequence is 12 residues long. For the CDR3, the DNA is TGTGCCAACAGCTTAGGGGTGGAAAAACTGTTTTTT. Its protein is CANSLGVEKLFF.

Note on this clonotype: A much larger clone differs by one base, so this may be a read error. The conserved final phenylalanine or tryptophan is absent from the CDR3, which likely points to a read error. This sequence joins TRBV6-5 and TRBJ1-6; 7 bases match TRBD1. From germline, CDR1 is MNHEY and CDR2 SVGAGI. This CDR3 region has 15 residues. The trim removed 0 bases at V and 10 bases at J, leaving 6 bases unmatched. The CDR3, as DNA: TGTGCCAGCAGTTACTCCAATCAGGGGGTATCACCCCTCCACCTT. This translates into CASSYSNQGVSPLHL.

This clonotype was recorded many times. The chain is built from TRBV7-9 and TRBJ2-2; 8 nucleotides match TRBD1. Per germline, CDR1 SEHNR and CDR2 FQNEAQ (reference sequence). The CDR3 runs 14 residues. With 5 bases clipped from V and 6 bases from J, the junction kept 5 bases outside the gene matches. This chain's CDR3 is CASSEQGVAGELFF. The CDR3 nucleotides read TGTGCCAGCAGCGAACAGGGGGTTGCCGGGGAGCTGTTTTTT.

CDR3 nucleotides: TGTGCCAGCAGCTCGTCGTACTCCTACGAGCAGTACTTC. It specifies CASSSSYSYEQYF. The J gene is TRBJ2-7, the V gene TRBV7-9; D remains unclear. This CDR3 is 13 amino acids long. V lost 4 bases, J lost 0 bases, and 7 bases lay in between. Germline CDR1 is SEHNR and CDR2 is FQNEAQ (reference sequence).

This clonotype has at least ten counts. The chain couples TRBV27 to TRBJ1-1; 8 nucleotides align to TRBD1. With V trimmed by 6 bases and J by 8 bases, 8 bases remained unmatched. Germline CDR1 MNHEY, CDR2 SMNVEV (reference sequence). The CDR3 totals 13 residues. The CDR3 DNA reads as TGTGCCAGCAGGCCCTCAGGGGGCTGGGAAGCTTTCTTT. Amino acids: CASRPSGGWEAFF.

The chain links TRBV4-1 to TRBJ1-2; 7 bases align to TRBD1. Trimming at V came to 2 bases and at J to 7 bases, leaving 10 bases not matched to a gene. The CDR3 extends over 15 amino acids. Germline-derived CDR1 and CDR2 are MGHRA and YSYEKL. CDR3 nucleotide sequence: TGCGCCAGCAGCCAAAATACCCTGACAGGGATTGGCTACACCTTC. It is translated as CASSQNTLTGIGYTF.

This clonotype was seen at least ten times. In DNA, the CDR3 is TGTGCCAGCAGTCCGGCTAGCGGGGGGTTGGAGACCCAGTACTTC. Translating gives CASSPASGGLETQYF. V is TRBV6-4 and J is TRBJ2-5; 11 bases match TRBD2. The CDR3 runs to 15 residues. The ends lost 5 bases at V and 5 bases at J; junction bases unmatched: 7. Germline V gene sequence: CDR1 MRHNA, CDR2 SNTAGT.

This clonotype occurred many times. This rearrangement joins TRBV2 to TRBJ2-1; the match to TRBD2 covers 9 bases. The CDR3 runs 15 residues. Germline V gives CDR1 SNHLY, CDR2 FYNNEI. J was trimmed by 6 bases and V by 5 bases; bases with no gene match: 8. The CDR3 here is CASSFEGLALNEQFF. Here the CDR3 DNA reads TGTGCCAGCAGTTTCGAGGGACTAGCACTCAATGAGCAGTTCTTC.

In this sample, this clonotype turned up many times. The rearrangement joins TRBV24-1 to TRBJ1-5; D not resolved. Germline CDR1 and CDR2: KGHDR and SFDVKD. Trimming cost V 4 bases and J 0 bases, with 12 bases left between them. The CDR3 has 16 amino acids. CDR3 DNA: TGTGCCACCAGTGACAGCTCATTTAATAGCAATCAGCCCCAGCATTTT. Translation gives CATSDSSFNSNQPQHF.

This clonotype was counted many times. The chain is built from TRBV9 and TRBJ2-5, with 8 bases aligning to TRBD1. V dropped 4 bases and J dropped 5; count of bases not matched to a gene: 7. Per germline, CDR1 SGDLS and CDR2 YYNGEE. The CDR3 runs 14 residues. CDR3 coding DNA: TGTGCCAGCAGCAACCGACAGGGGATGGAGACCCAGTACTTC. Encoded protein: CASSNRQGMETQYF.

The V call is TRBV11-1, the J call TRBJ2-1, with 8 bases matching TRBD2. Germline lookup yields CDR1 SGHAT and CDR2 FQDESV (reference sequence). CDR3 length: 15 residues. Germline trimming cut 2 bases from V and 9 bases from J; bases unmatched to any gene: 9. The CDR3 region is CASSLINGGETEQFF. The CDR3 nucleotides are TGTGCCAGCAGCTTAATTAACGGGGGGGAGACTGAGCAGTTCTTC.

This clonotype has more than one count but fewer than ten. This chain connects TRBV19 to TRBJ1-5; unclear D gene. The CDR3 covers 16 residues. Trimming left V 6 bases short and J 3 bases short, with 18 bases between. Germline V gene sequence: CDR1 LNHDA, CDR2 SQIVND (reference sequence). In DNA form, the CDR3 reads TGTGCCAGTAGCCCAGTGCTTGGGGAAGACAATCAGCCCCAGCATTTT. It yields the protein CASSPVLGEDNQPQHF.

This clonotype was observed a few times. The chain carries TRBV27 and TRBJ1-4; D is unclear. The CDR3 runs 12 residues. V dropped 11 bases and J dropped 7 bases, with 14 bases sitting between them. Germline V gene lookup returns CDR1 MNHEY and CDR2 SMNVEV (reference sequence). The CDR3 here is CAVGTWGEKLFF. In nucleotides, the CDR3 is TGTGCCGTGGGAACCTGGGGTGAAAAACTGTTTTTT.

Ten or more counts support this clonotype. The gene calls are TRBV12-3 or TRBV12-4 and TRBJ2-3; either TRBD1 or TRBD2 may supply D (5 bases each). The CDR3 has 15 residues. V was pared by 6 bases and J by 0 bases, with 13 bases between. The CDR3 region has the DNA TGTGCCAGCAGCCGGGACGTAACTAGCACAGATACGCAGTATTTT. As protein: CASSRDVTSTDTQYF.

This clonotype was found many times. V usage is TRBV5-1 and J usage is TRBJ2-1, with D perhaps TRBD1 (7 bases). CDR3 length: 13 residues. V was pared by 3 bases and J by 7 bases, with 11 bases between. The V gene's germline CDR1 is SGHRS and CDR2 YFSETQ. CDR3 loop: CASSSSGGNEQFF. The CDR3 nucleotides read TGCGCCAGCAGCTCCTCAGGGGGGAATGAGCAGTTCTTC.

This chain links TRBV5-6 with TRBJ1-1; no firm D call. This CDR3 has 14 residues. The germline CDR1 and CDR2 sequences are SGHDT and YYEEEE. The V end was cut by 3 bases, the J end by 4 bases, with 13 bases between. CDR3 DNA sequence: TGTGCCAGCAGCTCCCGTTGGAAAAGCACTGAAGCTTTCTTT. Translated: CASSSRWKSTEAFF.

This clonotype was found many times. The J gene is TRBJ2-1, the V gene TRBV24-1, with D unresolved. This CDR3 comprises 12 residues. Trimming stripped 3 bases from V and 6 bases from J, with 5 bases between. Germline CDR1 is KGHDR and CDR2 is SFDVKD. The CDR3 DNA is TGTGCCACCAGTGATGACCGCAATGAGCAGTTCTTC. Amino acid sequence: CATSDDRNEQFF.

This clonotype showed up many times. The chain joins TRBV5-4 to TRBJ2-1; the match to TRBD2 covers 8 bases. Trimming removed 1 base from V and 0 bases from J; junction bases left unmatched: 6. The CDR3 has 17 residues. Germline assignment: CDR1 SGHNT and CDR2 YYREEE (reference sequence). The CDR3 nucleotides are TGTGCCAGCAGCTTGTATACGGGAGGGAACTCCTACAATGAGCAGTTCTTC. Residues: CASSLYTGGNSYNEQFF.

This clonotype is classed as medium-sized. The chain uses TRBV2 and TRBJ2-5; TRBD2 is a possible D gene (6 bases). Per the germline V gene, CDR1 is SNHLY and CDR2 is FYNNEI. V was trimmed by 8 bases and J by 0 bases, leaving 19 bases between them. The CDR3 sequence is 16 residues long. CDR3 nucleotide sequence: TGTGCCAGCGAGACACCTAGCGCGAGAAACCAAGAGACCCAGTACTTC. It encodes CASETPSARNQETQYF.

The chain uses TRBV7-9 and TRBJ2-7, with D perhaps matching TRBD1 (6 bases). Deletions cut 3 bases from V and 6 bases from J, with 6 bases between. Per germline, CDR1 SEHNR and CDR2 FQNEAQ (reference sequence). This CDR3 comprises 11 residues. CDR3 sequence: CASSFRGEQYF. The CDR3 coding sequence is TGTGCCAGCAGCTTCAGGGGCGAGCAGTACTTC.

The V and J genes are TRBV7-8 and TRBJ2-7; TRBD1 matches 9 bases. CDR3 length: 14 amino acids. From germline, CDR1 is SGHVS and CDR2 FQNEAQ. The trim removed 5 bases at V and 3 bases at J, leaving 5 bases unmatched. The CDR3 region has the DNA TGTGCCAGCAGCACGGGACAGGGCGTCTACGAGCAGTACTTC. Its translation is CASSTGQGVYEQYF.

This clonotype was seen ten or more times. The chain uses TRBV28 and TRBJ2-2; no firm D call. Germline assignment: CDR1 MDHEN and CDR2 SYDVKM. The CDR3 spans 16 residues. V lost 0 bases to trimming and J lost 3 bases, with 11 bases between them. Here the CDR3 DNA reads TGTGCCAGCAGTTTATGGAGTGGGCGACACACCGGGGAGCTGTTTTTT. The encoded protein is CASSLWSGRHTGELFF.

This clonotype was recorded many times. The J gene is TRBJ2-1, the V gene TRBV6-1, with D perhaps assigned TRBD1 or TRBD2 (6 bases each). The germline gives CDR1 MNHNS, CDR2 SASEGT. The ends were cut back, 6 bases at V and 6 bases at J, with 18 bases in the middle. The CDR3 is made up of 15 amino acids. CDR3 region: CASSPGAALFNEQFF. CDR3 DNA sequence: TGTGCCAGCAGCCCGGGGGCTGCCCTATTCAATGAGCAGTTCTTC.

This clonotype was found many times. The genes are TRBV3-1 and TRBJ2-6, with D perhaps matching TRBD1 or TRBD2 (6 bases each). Deletions cut 1 base from V and 0 bases from J, with 16 bases between. This CDR3 has 19 residues. Germline V lookup: CDR1 LGHDT, CDR2 YNNKEL (reference sequence). CDR3 sequence: CASSQVPRGGGSGANVLTF. CDR3 in DNA: TGTGCCAGCAGCCAAGTGCCAAGAGGGGGAGGCTCTGGGGCCAACGTCCTGACTTTC.

The chain combines TRBV2 with TRBJ1-2; no definite D call. This CDR3 spans 13 amino acids. With 5 bases removed from V and 4 bases from J, the gap between germline ends came to 11 bases. CDR1 SNHLY and CDR2 FYNNEI come from the germline V gene. The CDR3 protein is CASSLEQSYGYTF. CDR3 bases: TGTGCCAGCAGTCTCGAACAGAGCTATGGCTACACCTTC.

Within the sample, this clonotype is medium-sized. The chain combines TRBV29-1 with TRBJ2-5; D gene unclear. V was cut by 5 bases and J by 0 bases, with 7 bases left in between. The CDR3 has 12 residues. CDR1 is SQVTM, CDR2 ANQGSEA, per germline. The CDR3 coding sequence is TGCAGCGTTCTCCAGTACCAAGAGACCCAGTACTTC. Amino acids: CSVLQYQETQYF.